These 31 T cell receptor beta chains originate from one sample sequenced in a study of blood T cell repertoires in COVID-19. Data came from immunoSEQ multiplex PCR; TCRdb stores just in-frame clones and leaves some out. Seen here are 50,000 to 70,000 clones, around 87% observed once, and the top ten hold about 7%. Input material: peripheral blood. The receptors were gathered from a human donor with active COVID-19. The donor label of this sample is uncertain.

This clone has just a few counts. The rearrangement links TRBV7-2 to TRBJ1-5; D not certain. Germline assignment: CDR1 SGHTA and CDR2 FQGNSA. This CDR3 spans 14 amino acids. V lost 5 bases to trimming and J lost 0 bases, with 8 bases between them. DNA of the CDR3: TGTGCCAGCAGCGCAACAGCTAGCAATCAGCCCCAGCATTTT. Translation gives CASSATASNQPQHF. Complete variable domain (other parts from reference TRBV7-2 and TRBJ1-5): GAGVSQSPSNKVTEKGKDVELRCDPISGHTALYWYRQSLGQGLEFLIYFQGNSAPDKSGLPSDRFSAERTGGSVSTLTIQRTQQEDSAVYLCASSATASNQPQHFGDGTRLSIL.

V is TRBV5-4 and J is TRBJ2-5; tentatively, D is TRBD2 (5 bases). V was shortened by 0 bases and J by 4 bases, with 10 bases between the two germline ends. The CDR3 is made up of 14 amino acids. Germline V gene lookup returns CDR1 SGHNT and CDR2 YYREEE (reference sequence). As DNA, the CDR3 is TGTGCCAGCAGCTTGGCCGGGGTCCCAGAGACCCAGTACTTC. Amino acid sequence: CASSLAGVPETQYF.

The genes are TRBV7-3 and TRBJ1-1; D may be TRBD1 (5 bases). This CDR3 region has 14 residues. With 5 bases removed from V and 5 bases from J, the gap between germline ends came to 15 bases. Germline V gene sequence: CDR1 SGHTA, CDR2 FQGTGA. The CDR3 coding sequence is TGTGCCAGCAGCGCAGGGCTCCTGGGGACTGAAGCTTTCTTT. This gives the protein CASSAGLLGTEAFF.

By its share, this clone is medium-sized. V is TRBV4-1 and J is TRBJ1-6; 9 positions agree with TRBD1. V gave up 1 base and J gave up 6 bases; unmatched junction bases: 4. Germline V gene data show CDR1 as MGHRA and CDR2 as YSYEKL. The CDR3 sequence is 16 residues long. The CDR3 spells CASSQVLDRGNSPLHF. CDR3 coding DNA: TGCGCCAGCAGCCAAGTACTGGACAGGGGTAATTCACCCCTCCACTTT.

The chain links TRBV30 to TRBJ1-2, with D tentatively TRBD1 (6 bases). The CDR3 covers 11 residues. Trimming took off 0 bases at V and 7 bases at J, with 6 bases between the two ends. The germline V gene encodes CDR1 GTSNPN and CDR2 SVGIG (reference sequence). DNA of the CDR3: TGTGCCTGGAGTGTAGGGGGTGGCTACACCTTC. It encodes CAWSVGGGYTF.

The chain carries TRBV5-1 and TRBJ2-5; 7 bases align to TRBD1. There are 15 residues in the CDR3. Losses at the gene ends were 0 bases for V and 9 bases for J; bases not matched to a gene: 11. Germline-derived CDR1 and CDR2 are SGHRS and YFSETQ. CDR3 in amino acids: CASSLGDSDAVAQYF. In DNA form, the CDR3 reads TGCGCCAGCAGCTTGGGGGACAGCGACGCTGTGGCCCAGTACTTC.

This chain uses TRBV10-3 with TRBJ2-1; 8 bases are a match to TRBD2. J gave up 1 base and V 5 bases, and 7 bases lay outside the gene matches. The germline V gene encodes CDR1 ENHRY and CDR2 SYGVKD. The length of the CDR3 is 16 residues. For the CDR3, the DNA is TGTGCCATCAGTACCGGGGGGGGCGGATCCTACAATGAGCAGTTCTTC. It yields the protein CAISTGGGGSYNEQFF.

This clone was seen just once. The rearrangement uses TRBV7-8 and TRBJ1-1, with D possibly TRBD1 on 6 matching bases. Per the germline V gene, CDR1 is SGHVS and CDR2 is FQNEAQ. V dropped 5 bases and J dropped 8 bases, with 18 bases sitting between them. The CDR3 is 14 residues long. CDR3 protein: CASSSRQAGFEAFF. The DNA of the CDR3 is TGTGCCAGCAGCAGCCGACAGGCCGGGTTCGAAGCTTTCTTT. Complete variable domain (other parts from reference TRBV7-8 and TRBJ1-1): GAGVSQSPRYKVAKRGQDVALRCDPISGHVSLFWYQQALGQGPEFLTYFQNEAQLDKSGLPSDRFFAERPEGSVSTLKIQRTQQEDSAVYLCASSSRQAGFEAFFGQGTRLTVV.

The chain uses TRBV7-6 and TRBJ1-6; 9 nucleotides align to TRBD1. The CDR3 sequence is 16 residues long. CDR1 and CDR2 (germline): SGHVS, FNYEAQ. The junction had 9 bases not matched to a gene; V was cut back by 5 bases and J by 7 bases. This chain's CDR3 is CASSPGDRDWNSPLHF. The CDR3 DNA sequence: TGTGCCAGCAGCCCCGGGGACAGGGATTGGAATTCACCCCTCCACTTT.

This chain uses TRBV5-6 with TRBJ2-3, with a tentative D call TRBD1 (8 bases). V was trimmed by 3 bases and J by 3 bases, leaving 23 bases between them. The germline CDR1 and CDR2 sequences are SGHDT and YYEEEE. The CDR3 covers 18 residues. CDR3 DNA: TGTGCCAGCAGCTCCCGGGGGGACAGGTACATTGGGACAGATACGCAGTATTTT. Its translation is CASSSRGDRYIGTDTQYF.

The chain employs TRBV5-5 and TRBJ2-7; D might be TRBD1 (5 bases). This CDR3 comprises 15 residues. Germline V gene sequence: CDR1 SGHKS, CDR2 YYEKEE (reference sequence). The V end lost 0 bases, the J end lost 6 bases, and 16 bases lay between the germline ends. The CDR3 bases are TGTGCCAGCAGCTTGGGATCCAGGGTCGATGGCGAGCAGTACTTC. It is translated as CASSLGSRVDGEQYF. Complete variable domain (other parts from reference TRBV5-5 and TRBJ2-7): DAGVTQSPTHLIKTRGQQVTLRCSPISGHKSVSWYQQVLGQGPQFIFQYYEKEERGRGNFPDRFSARQFPNYSSELNVNALLLGDSALYLCASSLGSRVDGEQYFGPGTRLTVT.

The V and J genes are TRBV2 and TRBJ1-4; D ambiguous. From germline, CDR1 is SNHLY and CDR2 FYNNEI. V was shortened by 3 bases and J by 3 bases, with 11 bases between the two germline ends. This CDR3 has 15 residues. The CDR3 coding sequence is TGTGCCAGCAGTGAGGGCCAGCGGGCTAATGAAAAACTGTTTTTT. This encodes CASSEGQRANEKLFF.

This chain joins TRBV5-4 and TRBJ2-1; 7 nucleotides line up with TRBD1. Germline trimming cut 0 bases from V and 9 bases from J; bases unmatched to any gene: 0. Per germline, CDR1 SGHNT and CDR2 YYREEE (reference sequence). This CDR3 spans 12 amino acids. The CDR3 DNA is TGTGCCAGCAGCTTGGCAGGGGGTGAGCAGTTCTTC. Translated: CASSLAGGEQFF.

The chain carries TRBV28 and TRBJ1-1, with D tentatively TRBD1 (5 bases). The CDR3 sequence is 15 residues long. CDR1 is MDHEN and CDR2 is SYDVKM in the germline V gene. V gave up 2 bases and J gave up 4 bases, with 14 bases separating them. The CDR3 nucleotides read TGTGCCAGCAGTTTACCTTGGGGGGGTAGCACTGAAGCTTTCTTT. It specifies CASSLPWGGSTEAFF.

The V and J genes are TRBV6-2 or TRBV6-3 and TRBJ2-5; 12 bases match TRBD2. This CDR3 region has 16 residues. The V gene end was trimmed by 6 bases and the J gene end by 4 bases; junction bases not matched to a gene: 9. Germline V CDR1 and CDR2: MNHEY, SVGEGT. The CDR3 region is CASSETSGSPRETQYF. The CDR3 DNA reads as TGTGCCAGCAGCGAGACTAGCGGGAGCCCTCGAGAGACCCAGTACTTC.

The chain recombines TRBV5-1 with TRBJ1-4, with 9 bases aligning to TRBD1. Germline-derived CDR1 and CDR2 are SGHRS and YFSETQ. This CDR3 has 16 residues. V lost 3 bases and J lost 4; bases outside the gene matches: 7. As DNA, the CDR3 is TGCGCCAGCAGCTCCCGGGACAGGGACTATAATGAAAAACTGTTTTTT. As protein: CASSSRDRDYNEKLFF. Full variable domain (remainder filled in from reference TRBV5-1 and TRBJ1-4): KAGVTQTPRYLIKTRGQQVTLSCSPISGHRSVSWYQQTPGQGLQFLFEYFSETQRNKGNFPGRFSGRQFSNSRSEMNVSTLELGDSALYLCASSSRDRDYNEKLFFGSGTQLSVL.

This chain joins TRBV11-3 and TRBJ2-3, with TRBD1 as a possible D gene (6 bases). This CDR3 has 15 amino acids. V was clipped by 1 base and J by 1 base, with 9 bases between them. The germline CDR1 and CDR2 sequences are SGHNT and YENEEA. CDR3 loop: CASSLARGGTDTQYF. The CDR3 DNA sequence: TGTGCCAGCAGCTTAGCCAGGGGAGGCACAGATACGCAGTATTTT.

The chain is built from TRBV5-1 and TRBJ2-3, with TRBD2 identical over 7 bases. V trimming: 2 bases; J trimming: 1 base; junction bases outside the gene matches: 1. The CDR3 totals 14 residues. The germline CDR1 and CDR2 sequences are SGHRS and YFSETQ. The CDR3 is CASSLAGRTDTQYF. The CDR3 region has the DNA TGCGCCAGCAGCTTAGCGGGGCGCACAGATACGCAGTATTTT.

This chain connects TRBV6-1 to TRBJ2-5, with a weak D call TRBD2 (7 bases). Germline CDR1 reads MNHNS; CDR2 reads SASEGT. Trimming removed 3 bases from V and 4 bases from J, with 12 bases in between. The CDR3 length is 14 residues. CDR3 DNA sequence: TGTGCCAGCAGTGATACTGGGGGGGCAGAGACCCAGTACTTC. Translated: CASSDTGGAETQYF.

The CDR3 DNA follows: TGCGCCAGCAGCTACAGCCCGACTGGGGAGGAGACCCAGTACTTC. Translation: CASSYSPTGEETQYF. The rearrangement joins TRBV5-1 to TRBJ2-5; D possibly corresponds to TRBD2 (5 bases). The V gene's germline CDR1 is SGHRS and CDR2 YFSETQ. CDR3 length equals 15 residues. Between the trimmed V and J ends, which lost 3 bases and 5 bases, there was a span of 17 bases. Complete variable domain (other parts from reference TRBV5-1 and TRBJ2-5): KAGVTQTPRYLIKTRGQQVTLSCSPISGHRSVSWYQQTPGQGLQFLFEYFSETQRNKGNFPGRFSGRQFSNSRSEMNVSTLELGDSALYLCASSYSPTGEETQYFGPGTRLLVL.

This chain links TRBV5-4 with TRBJ2-7, with 9 nucleotides matching TRBD1. Germline V CDR1 and CDR2: SGHNT, YYREEE (reference sequence). Germline trimming cut 4 bases from V and 4 bases from J; bases unmatched to any gene: 6. This CDR3 comprises 14 residues. In DNA form, the CDR3 reads TGTGCCAGCAGCCGACAGGGGGAGAAATACGAGCAGTACTTC. The encoded protein is CASSRQGEKYEQYF.

CDR3 in DNA: TGCGCCAGCAGCTTGAACAGCCAAGAGACCCAGTACTTC. Its translation is CASSLNSQETQYF. The rearrangement joins TRBV5-1 to TRBJ2-5; D is unresolved. The CDR3 consists of 13 residues. V was trimmed by 1 base and J by 1 base, leaving 5 bases between them. The germline V gene has CDR1 SGHRS and CDR2 YFSETQ.

This clone has just a few counts. The genes are TRBV3-1 (or the pseudogene TRBV3-2) and TRBJ2-7; 7 bases align to TRBD2. Germline V lookup: CDR1 LGHDT, CDR2 YNNKEL (reference sequence). The CDR3 runs 18 residues. The trim removed 7 bases at V and 3 bases at J, leaving 21 bases unmatched. The CDR3 reads CASTWGTGGPRFRYEQYF. As DNA, the CDR3 is TGTGCCAGCACATGGGGGACGGGGGGACCCCGATTCCGCTACGAGCAGTACTTC.

The V and J genes are TRBV6-5 and TRBJ1-1; D not certain. The V end was cut by 0 bases, the J end by 7 bases, with 12 bases between. Germline CDR1 is MNHEY and CDR2 is SVGAGI. This CDR3 region has 14 residues. CDR3 amino acids: CASSYSYGSNEAFF. CDR3 coding DNA: TGTGCCAGCAGTTACTCGTACGGGTCAAATGAAGCTTTCTTT.

This clone was seen only once. The genes are TRBV5-5 and TRBJ2-5; TRBD2 might be the D (6 bases). Germline CDR1 and CDR2: SGHKS and YYEKEE (reference sequence). The CDR3 is 14 residues long. The V and J ends lost 0 bases and 5 bases respectively, with 11 bases between them. The CDR3 nucleotides are TGTGCCAGCAGCTTGGTTTCGGGGGAGGAGACCCAGTACTTC. Translating gives CASSLVSGEETQYF.

This rearrangement joins TRBV2 to TRBJ1-6; maybe TRBD1 (6 bases). The V end was cut by 7 bases, the J end by 7 bases, with 14 bases between. CDR3 length: 14 amino acids. The germline V gene has CDR1 SNHLY and CDR2 FYNNEI. The CDR3 DNA sequence: TGTGCCAGCATGTGGGACAAGGGAAATTCACCCCTCCACTTT. It specifies CASMWDKGNSPLHF.

V usage is TRBV7-2 and J usage is TRBJ2-5; TRBD1 might be the D (6 bases). Germline-derived CDR1 and CDR2 are SGHTA and FQGNSA. The CDR3 is 11 amino acids. Deletions cut 5 bases from V and 13 bases from J, with 14 bases between. The CDR3 DNA reads as TGTGCCAGCAGCCCACAGGGATTCCCGTACTTC. Translating it yields CASSPQGFPYF.

The chain couples TRBV5-8 to TRBJ1-2; 9 nucleotides align to TRBD1. V dropped 4 bases and J dropped 3; count of bases not matched to a gene: 7. The length of the CDR3 is 15 residues. Germline CDR1 SGHTS, CDR2 YDEGEE. CDR3 region: CASSARTGEDYGYTF. As DNA, the CDR3 is TGTGCCAGCAGCGCGAGGACAGGGGAGGACTATGGCTACACCTTC. The variable domain in full, completed from reference TRBV5-8 and TRBJ1-2, reads EAGVTQSPTHLIKTRGQQATLRCSPISGHTSVYWYQQALGLGLQFLLWYDEGEERNRGNFPPRFSGRQFPNYSSELNVNALELEDSALYLCASSARTGEDYGYTFGSGTRLTVV.

V gene TRBV2 combines with J gene TRBJ1-4, with a tentative D call TRBD1 (5 bases). The V gene lost 2 bases and the J gene lost 8 bases, with 12 bases spanning the gap. CDR1 SNHLY and CDR2 FYNNEI come from the germline V gene. This CDR3 has 14 residues. The CDR3 reads CASSELGGEEKLFF. CDR3 sequence (DNA): TGTGCCAGCAGTGAATTGGGGGGTGAAGAAAAACTGTTTTTT.

J is TRBJ1-2 and V is TRBV4-1; D remains ambiguous. The ends were cut back, 0 bases at V and 4 bases at J, with 15 bases in the middle. The CDR3 runs to 16 residues. Germline V gene lookup returns CDR1 MGHRA and CDR2 YSYEKL. CDR3 amino acids: CASSQEVAGSPYGYTF. For the CDR3, the DNA is TGCGCCAGCAGCCAAGAAGTCGCAGGCAGCCCCTATGGCTACACCTTC.

The chain couples TRBV28 to TRBJ2-3, with D tentatively TRBD2 (6 bases). The CDR3 contains 14 residues. Germline V gene data show CDR1 as MDHEN and CDR2 as SYDVKM. The V end lost 6 bases, the J end lost 6 bases, and 16 bases lay between the germline ends. The CDR3 nucleotides are TGTGCCAGCAGGCTAACTGCACGGGGGGATACGCAGTATTTT. Amino acids: CASRLTARGDTQYF. Full variable domain (rest looked up from reference TRBV28 and TRBJ2-3): DVKVTQSSRYLVKRTGEKVFLECVQDMDHENMFWYRQDPGLGLRLIYFSYDVKMKEKGDIPEGYSVSREKKERFSLILESASTNQTSMYLCASRLTARGDTQYFGPGTRLTVL.